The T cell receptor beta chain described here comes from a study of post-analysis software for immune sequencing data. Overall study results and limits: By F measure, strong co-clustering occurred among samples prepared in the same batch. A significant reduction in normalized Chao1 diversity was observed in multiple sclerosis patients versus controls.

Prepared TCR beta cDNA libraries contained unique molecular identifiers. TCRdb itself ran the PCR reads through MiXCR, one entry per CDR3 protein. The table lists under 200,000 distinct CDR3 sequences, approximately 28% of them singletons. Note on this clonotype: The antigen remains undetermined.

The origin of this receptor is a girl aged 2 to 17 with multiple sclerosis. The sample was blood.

The CDR3 region has the DNA TGTGCCAGCAGTTCGTCCAGGGGTACCGGGGAGCTGTTTTTT. Protein: CASSSSRGTGELFF. J is TRBJ2-2 and V is TRBV6-6; TRBD1 is a possible D gene (6 bases). V lost 4 bases to trimming and J lost 5 bases, with 11 bases between them. Germline loops: CDR1 MNHNY, CDR2 SVGAGI (reference sequence). The CDR3 runs to 14 residues.